This entry describes one TCR beta chain. This clone is termed medium-sized (0.01 to 0.1%). The antigen it binds to is not known. The sample holds no much larger clone one base away, and base qualities are not on file. None of the patients had been given any treatment before thyroid surgery. Using T-cell receptor beta sequencing, the researchers looked back retrospectively at clinical samples from patients, gathered between the early 2010s and the late 2010s. The sample is drawn from a study of metastatic and nonmetastatic thyroid tumors (dated by TCRdb to 2020 to 2021). About the study as a whole: For patients with malignant and with benign thyroid disease, the researchers compared repertoires between peripheral blood samples and tumor or nodule tissue samples.

The CDR3 starts with the cysteine, ends with the phenylalanine, and has 13 residues. The read is trimmed to its CDR3 DNA, 39 bases read in frame from base 1. V is shortened by 11 bases, J by 3 bases, and the region joining them spans 16 bases. The germline V gene encodes CDR1 MNHNS and CDR2 SASEGT. Paper-wide results and their limitations: In both blood and tumor samples, TCR beta diversity was reported to be significantly higher in malignant tumors than in benign nodules.

Library preparation employed PCR. Sequencing relied on an Illumina HiSeq 4000. The TCR beta-chain CDR3 region of each patient was profiled by high-throughput sequencing. On the study's bioinformatics: CDR3 differences across clinicopathological groups were used to build a classifier for discriminating distant-metastatic papillary thyroid cancer patients. Repertoire diversity was assessed with the Shannon index, and tumor-blood repertoire similarity with the Morisita-Horn index. TCRdb reprocessing: public reads trimmed at Q25 with fastp, clones called with MiXCR, in-frame beta chains kept. The V and J calls follow TCRdb's processing rather than the paper's. This sample gives over 20,000 clones in total; approximately 15% of them show up just once. About 10% of the sample belongs to the ten largest clones.

The chain uses TRBV6-1 and TRBJ2-5; the D call could be TRBD1 or TRBD2, with each sharing 5 bases. Sequenced material: tumor tissue. The clonotype was recovered from a female donor with papillary thyroid cancer or a benign thyroid nodule (not recorded which). Some clones in this sample may be carry-over from other donors' samples. The CDR3 protein sequence reads: CAGNRDAEETQYF. The DNA is as follows: TGTGCCGGAAACCGGGACGCCGAAGAGACCCAGTACTTC.